This T cell receptor (beta chain) was recovered during a study of blood T cell repertoires in COVID-19. V dropped 3 bases and J dropped 0; count of bases not matched to a gene: 8. Germline V lookup: CDR1 LNHDA, CDR2 SQIVND (reference sequence). This CDR3 comprises 17 residues. Data came from immunoSEQ multiplex PCR; TCRdb stores just in-frame clones and leaves some out. This sample has tens of thousands of clones; roughly 82% occur once, and the top ten carry more than 5%. The TCR comes from a woman in her fifties or sixties with acute or convalescent COVID-19. The genes are TRBV19 and TRBJ1-5; 7 bases line up with TRBD1. The sample was peripheral blood. CDR3 nucleotides: TGTGCCAGTAGTATTAGGGACAGCTCCACTAGCAATCAGCCCCAGCATTTT. Protein: CASSIRDSSTSNQPQHF.